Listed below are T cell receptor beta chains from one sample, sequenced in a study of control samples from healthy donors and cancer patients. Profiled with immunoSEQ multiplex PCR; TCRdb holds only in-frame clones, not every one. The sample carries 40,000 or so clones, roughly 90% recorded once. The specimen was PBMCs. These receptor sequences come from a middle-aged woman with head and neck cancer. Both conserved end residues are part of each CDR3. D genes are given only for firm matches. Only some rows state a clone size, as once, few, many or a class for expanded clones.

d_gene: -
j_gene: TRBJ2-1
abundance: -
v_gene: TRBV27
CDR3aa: CASREGSWNNEQFF
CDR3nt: TGTGCCAGCAGGGAGGGGTCTTGGAACAATGAGCAGTTCTTC

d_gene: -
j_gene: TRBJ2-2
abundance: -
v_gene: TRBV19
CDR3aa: CASRFIVAAGGLFF
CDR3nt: TGTGCCAGTAGATTTATAGTTGCCGCCGGGGGGCTGTTTTTT

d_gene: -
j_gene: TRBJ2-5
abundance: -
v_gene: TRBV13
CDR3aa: CASSLLTSRPQETQYF
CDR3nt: TGTGCCAGCAGCCTCCTGACTTCGCGGCCTCAAGAGACCCAGTACTTC

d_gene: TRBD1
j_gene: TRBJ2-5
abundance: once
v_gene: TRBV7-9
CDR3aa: CASSLGQGVRETQYF
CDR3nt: TGTGCCAGCAGCTTAGGGCAGGGGGTGAGGGAGACCCAGTACTTC

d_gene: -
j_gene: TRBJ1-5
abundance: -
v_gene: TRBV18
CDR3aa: CASSGVGGGSNQPQHF
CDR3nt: TGTGCCAGCTCAGGGGTCGGCGGGGGCAGCAATCAGCCCCAGCATTTT

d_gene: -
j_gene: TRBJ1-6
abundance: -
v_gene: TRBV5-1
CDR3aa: CASSWRSEGSNSPLHF
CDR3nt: TGCGCCAGCAGCTGGAGGTCGGAGGGGAGTAATTCACCCCTCCACTTT

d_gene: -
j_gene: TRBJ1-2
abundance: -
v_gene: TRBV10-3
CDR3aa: CAISDMGSYGYTF
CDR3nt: TGTGCCATCAGTGACATGGGGAGCTATGGCTACACCTTC

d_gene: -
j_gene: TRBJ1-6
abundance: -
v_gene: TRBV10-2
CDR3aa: CASSPDPRNNSPLHF
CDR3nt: TGCGCCAGCAGTCCGGATCCCCGAAATAATTCACCCCTCCACTTT

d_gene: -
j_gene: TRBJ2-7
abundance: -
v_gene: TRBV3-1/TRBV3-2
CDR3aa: CASSQEGGGTTYEQYF
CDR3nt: TGTGCCAGCAGCCAAGAAGGAGGCGGGACGACCTACGAGCAGTACTTC

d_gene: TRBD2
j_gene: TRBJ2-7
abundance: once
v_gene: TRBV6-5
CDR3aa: CASSPSGSSLYEQYF
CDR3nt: TGTGCCAGCAGTCCTAGCGGGAGCTCCCTCTACGAGCAGTACTTC

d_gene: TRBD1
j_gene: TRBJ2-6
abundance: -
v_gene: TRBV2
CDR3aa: CARNRGQVSGANVLTF
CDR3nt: TGTGCCAGAAACAGGGGGCAAGTCTCTGGGGCCAACGTCCTGACTTTC

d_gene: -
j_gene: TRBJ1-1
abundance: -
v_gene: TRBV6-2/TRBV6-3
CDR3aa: CASSYSGMAEAFF
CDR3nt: TGTGCCAGCAGTTACTCAGGGATGGCTGAAGCTTTCTTT

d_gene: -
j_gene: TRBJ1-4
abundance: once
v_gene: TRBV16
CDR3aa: CASSQPGEGKSEKLFF
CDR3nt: TGTGCCAGCAGCCAACCCGGGGAGGGGAAGAGTGAAAAACTGTTTTTT

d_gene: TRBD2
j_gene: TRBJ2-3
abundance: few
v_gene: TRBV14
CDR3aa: CASSQARGGATDTQYF
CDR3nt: TGTGCCAGCAGCCAAGCGCGCGGGGGGGCCACAGATACGCAGTATTTT

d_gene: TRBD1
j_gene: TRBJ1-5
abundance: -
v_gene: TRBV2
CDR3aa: CASSVRTGQSNQPQHF
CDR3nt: TGTGCCAGCAGTGTCCGGACAGGGCAAAGCAATCAGCCCCAGCATTTT

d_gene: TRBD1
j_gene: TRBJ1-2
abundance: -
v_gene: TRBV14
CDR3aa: CASSQAAGTGLNYGYTF
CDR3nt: TGTGCCAGCAGCCAAGCGGCCGGGACAGGCCTTAACTATGGCTACACCTTC

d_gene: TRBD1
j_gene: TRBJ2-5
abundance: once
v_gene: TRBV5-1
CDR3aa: CASSPGTGGAETQYF
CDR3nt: TGCGCCAGCAGCCCCGGGACAGGGGGCGCGGAGACCCAGTACTTC

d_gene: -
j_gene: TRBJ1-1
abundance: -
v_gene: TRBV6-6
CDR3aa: CASSWEPNTEAFF
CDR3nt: TGTGCCAGCTCCTGGGAGCCGAACACTGAAGCTTTCTTT

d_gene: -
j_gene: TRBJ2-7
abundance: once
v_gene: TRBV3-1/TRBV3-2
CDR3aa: CASSPQSHAYEQYF
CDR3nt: TGTGCCAGCAGCCCCCAGAGCCATGCCTACGAGCAGTACTTC

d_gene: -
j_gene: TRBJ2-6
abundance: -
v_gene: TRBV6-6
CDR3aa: CASSRRTGIYSGANVLTF
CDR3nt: TGTGCCAGCAGCCGACGAACAGGGATCTACTCTGGGGCCAACGTCCTGACTTTC

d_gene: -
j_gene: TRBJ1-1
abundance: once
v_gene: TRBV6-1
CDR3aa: CATQETGLNSFF
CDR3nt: TGTGCCACGCAAGAGACAGGCCTGAACTCATTCTTT

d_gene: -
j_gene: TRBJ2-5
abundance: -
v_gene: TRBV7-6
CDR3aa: CASSSSGETQYF
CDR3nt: TGTGCCAGCAGCTCGAGCGGGGAGACCCAGTACTTC

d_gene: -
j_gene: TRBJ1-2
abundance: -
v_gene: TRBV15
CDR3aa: CATSGGNYGYTF
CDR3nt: TGTGCCACCAGCGGAGGGAACTATGGCTACACCTTC

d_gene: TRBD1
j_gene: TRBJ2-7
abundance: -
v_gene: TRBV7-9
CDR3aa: CASSSLQGGEQYF
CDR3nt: TGTGCCAGCAGCTCGCTACAGGGGGGCGAGCAGTACTTC

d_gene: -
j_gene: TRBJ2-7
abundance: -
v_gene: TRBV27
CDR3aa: CASSLVGRVSEQYF
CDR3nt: TGTGCCAGCAGTTTAGTGGGACGGGTGTCTGAGCAGTACTTC